This T cell receptor (beta chain) is drawn from a study of blood T cell repertoires in COVID-19 (dated by TCRdb to the early 2020s). In the study overall: Collaborator samples came from the United States, Italy and Spain and covered acute and convalescent phases of COVID-19. The prospective study material was composed of cDNA or gDNA derived from T cells, B-cell-depleted T cells, or PBMCs. Deeply sampled blood TCRbeta repertoires from subjects exposed to, actively infected with, or recovered from COVID-19 were included in the dataset. The repertoires were made available in a free public database intended to serve as a resource for research on the immune response to SARS-CoV-2. Samples came from the ongoing ImmuneRACE study (first 160 participants) plus 1,254 subjects from 6 global collaborators. Sample metadata almost always included a de-identified subject ID, COVID-19 status, age in years and sex. Where available, HLA class I and class II types were taken from metadata supplied by the sample provider and were not determined by assay-based typing. General conclusions and limits of the study: Clinical and demographic metadata were provided uncurated, with the amount varying by source and participant.

TCRbeta CDR3 regions were amplified from genomic DNA using the immunoSEQ Assay, a bias-controlled multiplex PCR. As for how the authors treated the data: The number of nucleated cells in each sample was estimated from the amplification of reference gene primers within the assay. To quantify the absolute abundance of each unique TCRbeta CDR3 rearrangement, sequence reads were collapsed and filtered. For each sample, productive Simpson clonality was calculated by taking the square root of Simpson's diversity index across productive rearrangements. The clones in this table, taken by TCRdb from immuneACCESS, are in-frame only. Not every clone is retained; where verified, under half of the shortfall comes from an unresolved V gene, and the cause of the rest is unknown. From that table come the V and J calls and clone size; the DNA was used to work out D and trimming. The sample profile shows some 250,000 clones; about nine tenths of them were found once. About 2.3% of the sample is held by the ten biggest clonotypes.

Enrolling through a virtual design, the prospective study's participants ranged in age from about 18 to 89 years and lived across roughly 23 United States geographic areas. In the prospective study, cohorts were assigned on the basis of participant-reported clinical history obtained from a screening survey and a study questionnaire. In the prospective study, whole blood, serum and a nasopharyngeal or oropharyngeal swab were collected from each participant by mobile phlebotomists. Participants in the prospective study had the option to provide additional blood draws and questionnaires over an approximately 2-month period. Prospective study blood samples were shipped either frozen or at room temperature before DNA extraction. In the germline V gene (reference sequence), CDR1 corresponds to LNHDA and CDR2 to SQIVND. The CDR3 covers 13 residues, taking in both the cysteine and the phenylalanine. Only the CDR3 part of the read is kept: 39 bases, read in frame from the first base. Cut back by 3 bases and 5 bases, the V and J ends lie 10 bases apart.

To note about this clone: Its antigen is unknown. Per-base qualities were not stored, and no clone one base away is much larger.

This chain is built from TRBV19 and TRBJ1-2; the D gene remains uncertain. Sequences were obtained from PBMCs or T cells enriched from blood (not recorded which). This TCR came from a woman aged 40 to 49 with acute COVID-19. The CDR3 region reads CASSIEWRYGYTF. At the DNA level, the sequence is TGTGCCAGTAGTATTGAGTGGAGGTATGGCTACACCTTC.